A single sample is the source of the 23 T cell receptor beta chains below, sequenced in a study of shared clonotypes between healthy human individuals. Terminally differentiated effector memory CD45RA+ cells were excluded by CCR7 positive selection of CD45RO-negative cells. TCRdb's copy holds only in-frame clones and misses some; the assay was immunoSEQ multiplex PCR. The sample lists around 1.9 million clones, approximately 94% occurring once. Sequencing was carried out using naive CD8+ T cells from PBMCs. These receptors were obtained from a man between 18 and 35 years old in good health. Some clones in this sample may be carry-over from other donors' samples.

This chain joins TRBV5-1 and TRBJ2-7, with D perhaps matching TRBD2 (5 bases). V lost 2 bases to trimming and J lost 5 bases, with 8 bases between them. This CDR3 is built from 12 residues. Germline lookup yields CDR1 SGHRS and CDR2 YFSETQ. The CDR3 loop reads CASSFAGDEQYF. The CDR3 DNA reads TGCGCCAGCAGCTTCGCCGGGGACGAGCAGTACTTC.

The chain joins TRBV7-9 to TRBJ1-2; D is uncertain. The V gene's germline CDR1 is SEHNR and CDR2 FQNEAQ (reference sequence). The germline V and J ends were trimmed by 7 bases and 2 bases, with 14 bases remaining between them. CDR3 size: 14 residues. Here the CDR3 DNA reads TGTGCCAGCACCGAGTTCGCCCCAAACTATGGCTACACCTTC. As protein: CASTEFAPNYGYTF. Looking up the rest from reference TRBV7-9 and TRBJ1-2 gives the full variable domain: DTGVSQNPRHKITKRGQNVTFRCDPISEHNRLYWYRQTLGQGPEFLTYFQNEAQLEKSRLLSDRFSAERPKGSFSTLEIQRTEQGDSAMYLCASTEFAPNYGYTFGSGTRLTVV.

The chain links TRBV7-6 to TRBJ2-7, with 8 bases lining up with TRBD1. With V trimmed by 4 bases and J by 6 bases, 11 bases remained unmatched. CDR1 and CDR2 from the germline V gene are SGHVS and FNYEAQ. This CDR3 is built from 15 residues. The CDR3 spells CASSSRTGSEVEQYF. The CDR3 DNA reads TGTGCCAGCAGCTCCCGGACAGGGTCAGAGGTCGAGCAGTACTTC.

The chain combines TRBV14 with TRBJ2-7, with D tentatively TRBD1 (6 bases). This CDR3 contains 13 residues. Germline V gene lookup returns CDR1 SGHDN and CDR2 FVKESK. The germline V and J ends were trimmed by 4 bases and 1 base, with 8 bases remaining between them. CDR3 region: CASSPDSSYEQYF. CDR3 DNA sequence: TGTGCCAGCAGCCCGGACAGTTCCTACGAGCAGTACTTC.

The chain carries TRBV7-8 and TRBJ2-1; 8 bases fit TRBD2. CDR3 length: 15 residues. Germline lookup yields CDR1 SGHVS and CDR2 FQNEAQ. V dropped 5 bases and J dropped 5; count of bases not matched to a gene: 8. The CDR3 protein is CASSPTGGDNNEQFF. The CDR3 DNA reads as TGTGCCAGCAGCCCCACCGGGGGGGACAACAATGAGCAGTTCTTC.

V is TRBV29-1 and J is TRBJ1-2; unclear D gene. This CDR3 spans 11 amino acids. V lost 1 base and J lost 4, with 4 bases in between. Germline values: CDR1 SQVTM, CDR2 ANQGSEA. As DNA, the CDR3 is TGCAGCGTTGAAGCCTTCTATGGCTACACCTTC. It specifies CSVEAFYGYTF.

The CDR3, as DNA: TGTGCCAGCAGTTTGACATTTAACACTGAAGCTTTCTTT. It yields the protein CASSLTFNTEAFF. The chain employs TRBV28 and TRBJ1-1, with D uncertain. Germline CDR1 MDHEN, CDR2 SYDVKM. Trimming removed 3 bases at V and 2 bases at J, with 7 bases between. The CDR3 is 13 residues long.

The CDR3 nucleotides read TGCGCCAGCAGCGGAAACAGGGGATGGAATGAGCAGTTCTTC. It encodes CASSGNRGWNEQFF. J is TRBJ2-1 and V is TRBV5-1; 7 positions match TRBD1. The CDR3 totals 14 residues. Germline CDR1 reads SGHRS; CDR2 reads YFSETQ. V was clipped by 4 bases and J by 7 bases; unmatched bases: 8.

A single count supports this clone. Distinct nucleotide sequences in the sample also encode this CDR3. The chain couples TRBV15 to TRBJ1-1; D ambiguous. V lost 2 bases and J 0 bases, leaving 1 base between the germline ends. The CDR3 loop spans 12 amino acids. CDR1 and CDR2 from the germline V gene are LNHNV and YYDKDF (reference sequence). The CDR3 here is CATSRLNTEAFF. Here the CDR3 DNA reads TGTGCCACCAGCAGATTGAACACTGAAGCTTTCTTT.

The chain has TRBV5-1 and TRBJ2-3, with D perhaps matching TRBD1 (6 bases). Germline V gene data show CDR1 as SGHRS and CDR2 as YFSETQ. Trimming took off 2 bases at V and 12 bases at J, with 22 bases between the two ends. This CDR3 is 15 amino acids long. DNA of the CDR3: TGCGCCAGCAGCTTCCCCTCAGAAGGGGGAGTGAATCAGTATTTT. Translating gives CASSFPSEGGVNQYF.

This chain joins TRBV28 and TRBJ2-5, with D perhaps matching TRBD1 (6 bases). With 3 bases removed from V and 5 bases from J, the gap between germline ends came to 25 bases. The CDR3 runs 18 residues. Germline CDR1 is MDHEN and CDR2 is SYDVKM. DNA of the CDR3: TGTGCCAGCAGTTTTTGGGGTGAGGCGGCCCAGGGGTTGGAGACCCAGTACTTC. It codes for CASSFWGEAAQGLETQYF.

V usage is TRBV2 and J usage is TRBJ2-7, with D hard to call. CDR1 and CDR2 (germline): SNHLY, FYNNEI. V lost 7 bases to trimming and J lost 4 bases, with 5 bases between them. The CDR3 is made up of 10 amino acids. The DNA for the CDR3 is TGTGCCAGCAAGAATTACGAGCAGTACTTC. It translates to CASKNYEQYF.

The chain uses TRBV10-3 and TRBJ2-1, with 9 positions matching TRBD2. Losses at the gene ends were 4 bases for V and 6 bases for J; bases not matched to a gene: 7. The V gene's germline CDR1 is ENHRY and CDR2 SYGVKD. The CDR3 is 15 residues long. Written as DNA, the CDR3 is TGTGCCATCAGTGTTGCGGGAGGGCCATCCAATGAGCAGTTCTTC. Translating gives CAISVAGGPSNEQFF.

For this clone: Additional DNA sequences in this sample encode the identical CDR3. The chain combines TRBV27 with TRBJ2-3; D is ambiguous. Trimming took off 0 bases at V and 2 bases at J, with 3 bases between the two ends. Germline V gene sequence: CDR1 MNHEY, CDR2 SMNVEV (reference sequence). The CDR3 extends over 13 amino acids. The CDR3 reads CASSLSYTDTQYF. CDR3 nucleotide sequence: TGTGCCAGCAGTTTATCGTACACAGATACGCAGTATTTT.

V usage is TRBV28 and J usage is TRBJ2-2; a possible D gene is TRBD1 (5 bases). Trimming took 5 bases from V and 3 from J, leaving 22 bases between them. Germline V lookup: CDR1 MDHEN, CDR2 SYDVKM. The CDR3 loop spans 18 amino acids. The CDR3 protein is CASSLEYRSSRDTGELFF. The CDR3 DNA reads TGTGCCAGCAGTCTGGAGTATCGGAGCTCCAGGGACACCGGGGAGCTGTTTTTT.

The chain links TRBV28 to TRBJ2-1; tentatively, D is TRBD1 (5 bases). V shed 9 bases and J shed 7 bases, with 22 bases lying between them. Per germline, CDR1 MDHEN and CDR2 SYDVKM. CDR3 length: 15 amino acids. For the CDR3, the DNA is TGTGCCAGTCGTCCTGTGGCAGGGCTGTGGAATGAGCAGTTCTTC. Amino acids: CASRPVAGLWNEQFF.

This clone was seen just once. The chain has TRBV7-9 and TRBJ1-2; possibly TRBD1 for D (5 bases). CDR3 length equals 13 residues. The V gene lost 1 base and the J gene lost 8 bases, with 11 bases spanning the gap. The germline V gene encodes CDR1 SEHNR and CDR2 FQNEAQ (reference sequence). This CDR3 reads CASSLGGVLGYTF. CDR3 bases: TGTGCCAGCAGCTTAGGGGGGGTCCTGGGCTACACCTTC.

The chain couples TRBV27 to TRBJ2-7; D tentatively fits TRBD1 or TRBD2 (5 bases each). Trimming pared 4 bases from V and 6 bases from J, leaving 10 bases between. Germline V gene data show CDR1 as MNHEY and CDR2 as SMNVEV (reference sequence). The CDR3 has 12 amino acids. The CDR3 DNA follows: TGTGCCAGCAGTTCCGGGACGAGCGAGCAGTACTTC. Translated, it gives CASSSGTSEQYF.

The V and J genes are TRBV13 and TRBJ2-7, with 8 bases fitting TRBD2. The germline gives CDR1 PRHDT, CDR2 FYEKMQ (reference sequence). This CDR3 is built from 15 residues. Trimming cost V 5 bases and J 4 bases; bases outside gene matches: 10. CDR3 DNA sequence: TGTGCCAGCAGCGCAACCGGGACTAGGGGATACGAGCAGTACTTC. Its protein product is CASSATGTRGYEQYF.

The chain recombines TRBV19 with TRBJ1-5, with D possibly matching TRBD1 (5 bases). The germline V gene has CDR1 LNHDA and CDR2 SQIVND (reference sequence). V was trimmed by 6 bases and J by 4 bases, leaving 25 bases between them. This CDR3 has 18 residues. CDR3 residues: CASRPSPSGGELNQPQHF. The CDR3 DNA is TGTGCCAGTAGACCCTCCCCAAGTGGGGGAGAACTGAATCAGCCCCAGCATTTT. The variable domain in full, with the rest retrieved from reference TRBV19 and TRBJ1-5, is DGGITQSPKYLFRKEGQNVTLSCEQNLNHDAMYWYRQDPGQGLRLIYYSQIVNDFQKGDIAEGYSVSREKKESFPLTVTSAQKNPTAFYLCASRPSPSGGELNQPQHFGDGTRLSIL.

This chain connects TRBV6-5 to TRBJ2-7; the match to TRBD1 covers 8 bases. Looked up from germline, CDR1 is MNHEY and CDR2 is SVGAGI. After removal of 1 base from V and 6 bases from J, the junction contained 5 bases not matched to a gene. This CDR3 contains 14 residues. CDR3 residues: CASSYFGQGLEQYF. The CDR3 DNA follows: TGTGCCAGCAGTTACTTCGGACAGGGCCTCGAGCAGTACTTC.

Notes on this clone: Other DNA sequences of this sample code for an identical CDR3. The V call is TRBV7-9, the J call TRBJ2-2, with a possible D match to TRBD1 (5 bases). With 5 bases removed from V and 8 bases from J, the gap between germline ends came to 12 bases. There are 13 residues in the CDR3. Per the germline V gene, CDR1 is SEHNR and CDR2 is FQNEAQ (reference sequence). This CDR3 reads CASSPVGAGELFF. The CDR3 DNA sequence: TGTGCCAGCAGCCCAGTTGGGGCGGGGGAGCTGTTTTTT.

This chain links TRBV7-9 with TRBJ2-1; 7 positions agree with TRBD2. The CDR3 is 16 residues long. Unmatched junction bases numbered 10, after V lost 4 bases and J lost 4 bases. Germline CDR1 SEHNR, CDR2 FQNEAQ (reference sequence). The CDR3 here is CASSWEASGIYNEQFF. The CDR3 nucleotides are TGTGCCAGCAGCTGGGAAGCTAGCGGTATATACAATGAGCAGTTCTTC.